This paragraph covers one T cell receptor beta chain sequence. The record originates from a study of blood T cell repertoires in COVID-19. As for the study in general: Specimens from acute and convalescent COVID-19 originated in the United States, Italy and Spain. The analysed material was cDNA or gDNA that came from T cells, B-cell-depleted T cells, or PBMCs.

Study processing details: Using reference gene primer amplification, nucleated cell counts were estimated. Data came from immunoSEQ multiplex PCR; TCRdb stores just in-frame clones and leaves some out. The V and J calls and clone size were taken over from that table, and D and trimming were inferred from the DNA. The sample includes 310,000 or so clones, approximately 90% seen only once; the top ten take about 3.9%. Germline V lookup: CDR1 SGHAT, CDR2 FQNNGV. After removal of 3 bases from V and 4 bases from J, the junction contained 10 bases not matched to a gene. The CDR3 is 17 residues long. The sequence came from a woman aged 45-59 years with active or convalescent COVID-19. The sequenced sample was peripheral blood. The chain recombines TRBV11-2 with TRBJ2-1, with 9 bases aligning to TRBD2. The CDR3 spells CASSFRVSGGRYNEQFF. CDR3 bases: TGTGCCAGCAGCTTCCGGGTTAGCGGGGGTAGATACAATGAGCAGTTCTTC.